The 18 T cell receptor beta chains below all came from one sample that was sequenced in a study of beta chain features in type 1 diabetes. These receptors have no identified antigens. Study observations and caveats: When Type 1 diabetes patients were examined, their TCRB CDR3s proved moderately but significantly shorter in all four CD4+ subsets.

Every bit of the isolated RNA underwent reverse transcription, so sequencing read expressed TCRB transcripts. Sequencing used immunoSEQ multiplex PCR; TCRdb keeps in-frame clones, though not all of them. The sample lists 150,000 to 170,000 clones, 10% occurring once. The sample was central memory CD4+ T cells from blood. These receptors were collected from a man aged 30 to 45 with type 1 diabetes.

A few counts support this clone. J is TRBJ1-5 and V is TRBV28; 9 nucleotides match TRBD1. Germline V gene data show CDR1 as MDHEN and CDR2 as SYDVKM. Trimming removed 6 bases from V and 6 bases from J; junction bases left unmatched: 6. This CDR3 has 14 amino acids. The CDR3 sequence: CASRGQGAGQPQHF. CDR3 DNA: TGTGCCAGCAGGGGACAGGGAGCGGGTCAGCCCCAGCATTTT.

The genes are TRBV18 and TRBJ2-3, with TRBD2 matching 7 bases. Germline V gene lookup returns CDR1 KGHSH and CDR2 LQKENI. Trimming at V came to 3 bases and at J to 4 bases, leaving 10 bases not matched to a gene. The CDR3 consists of 16 residues. In DNA form, the CDR3 reads TGTGCCAGCTCACCCCTAGGGACTACCGGATCAGATACGCAGTATTTT. Translating gives CASSPLGTTGSDTQYF.

The rearrangement joins TRBV5-4 to TRBJ2-1; 9 nucleotides line up with TRBD1. Germline V gene data show CDR1 as SGHNT and CDR2 as YYREEE (reference sequence). The length of the CDR3 is 16 residues. The trim removed 0 bases at V and 3 bases at J, leaving 4 bases unmatched. The CDR3 spells CASSLAGTGNYNEQFF. DNA for the CDR3: TGTGCCAGCAGCTTGGCTGGGACAGGGAACTACAATGAGCAGTTCTTC.

The CDR3 reads CASSQDGRVGGYTF. The CDR3 DNA reads TGCGCCAGCAGCCAAGACGGCAGGGTGGGGGGCTACACCTTC. The chain is built from TRBV4-3 and TRBJ1-2, with a weak D call TRBD1 (5 bases). Between the trimmed V and J ends, which lost 0 bases and 8 bases, there was a span of 13 bases. The CDR3 runs 14 residues. Germline CDR1 LGHNA, CDR2 YSLEER.

V gene TRBV2 combines with J gene TRBJ2-3; D perhaps matches TRBD1 (6 bases). The CDR3 covers 12 residues. From germline, CDR1 is SNHLY and CDR2 FYNNEI. The V and J ends lost 8 bases and 7 bases respectively, with 13 bases between them. The CDR3 sequence: CASRQGLNTQYF. The CDR3 DNA reads as TGTGCCAGCCGGCAGGGGCTAAATACGCAGTATTTT.

V usage is TRBV11-1 and J usage is TRBJ1-1; D is uncertain. This CDR3 is built from 11 residues. Trimming cost V 6 bases and J 8 bases, with 10 bases left between them. Germline values: CDR1 SGHAT, CDR2 FQDESV (reference sequence). CDR3 residues: CASSLSGEAFF. The CDR3 DNA reads as TGTGCCAGCAGTCTGAGCGGAGAAGCTTTCTTT.

This chain joins TRBV29-1 and TRBJ2-5; TRBD1 aligns across 9 bases. The J call may not be correct, given that the DNA end is closer to TRBJ2-7. The CDR3 has 15 amino acids. Germline CDR1 and CDR2: SQVTM and ANQGSEA. The CDR3 DNA follows: TGCAGCGTAGGACCGGACAGGGGAGATTCCTACGAGCAGTACTTC. It yields the protein CSVGPDRGDSYEQYF.

In its sample, this clone was seen a few times. The V and J genes are TRBV6-5 and TRBJ1-2; the match to TRBD1 covers 7 bases. The CDR3 runs 15 residues. V was clipped by 0 bases and J by 2 bases; unmatched bases: 3. Germline V gene sequence: CDR1 MNHEY, CDR2 SVGAGI. As DNA, the CDR3 is TGTGCCAGCAGTTACTCTGGGACAGAAAACTATGGCTACACCTTC. It is translated as CASSYSGTENYGYTF.

This clone has just a few counts. The CDR3 nucleotides read TGCGCCAGCAGCCCTAACCCTGGTTCAGGGGTCGGGGAGACCCAGTACTTC. This gives the protein CASSPNPGSGVGETQYF. This sequence joins TRBV5-1 and TRBJ2-5, with a possible D match to TRBD1 (6 bases). Trimming left V 4 bases short and J 5 bases short, with 24 bases between. Germline V CDR1 and CDR2: SGHRS, YFSETQ. This CDR3 comprises 17 residues.

The genes are TRBV5-4 and TRBJ2-1, with D possibly matching TRBD2 (5 bases). Germline CDR1 is SGHNT and CDR2 is YYREEE (reference sequence). With 2 bases removed from V and 0 bases from J, the gap between germline ends came to 18 bases. The CDR3 covers 18 residues. The DNA for the CDR3 is TGTGCCAGCAGCTTATCACGGGATCGTTCCCGCTCCTACAATGAGCAGTTCTTC. Protein sequence: CASSLSRDRSRSYNEQFF.

The rearrangement uses TRBV6-6 and TRBJ2-3; 8 bases map to TRBD2. The CDR3 covers 16 residues. The V and J ends lost 6 bases and 6 bases, in that order; junction bases with no gene match: 14. CDR1 is MNHNY, CDR2 SVGAGI, per germline (reference sequence). The CDR3 nucleotides read TGTGCCAGCAGCCCCTCCCCCAGCGGGGGATCGGATACGCAGTATTTT. Its protein product is CASSPSPSGGSDTQYF.

Only a few counts were recorded for this clone. V and J are TRBV5-6 and TRBJ1-4; 8 nucleotides line up with TRBD1. The junction had 8 bases not matched to a gene; V was cut back by 3 bases and J by 4 bases. This CDR3 has 16 amino acids. The germline CDR1 and CDR2 sequences are SGHDT and YYEEEE. The CDR3 DNA reads TGTGCCAGCAGCTCTGACCCGACAGGGGTTAATGAAAAACTGTTTTTT. Translated: CASSSDPTGVNEKLFF.

This clone was detected a few times. This chain uses TRBV6-5 with TRBJ2-2, with D perhaps matching TRBD1 (6 bases). The CDR3 sequence is 14 residues long. V lost 6 bases and J lost 2, with 10 bases in between. Germline assignment: CDR1 MNHEY and CDR2 SVGAGI. The CDR3 sequence is CASSRDTNTGELFF. The DNA for the CDR3 is TGTGCCAGCAGCCGGGACACTAACACCGGGGAGCTGTTTTTT.

This clone was seen more than once but under ten times. This chain joins TRBV28 and TRBJ2-3; D gene unclear. V lost 11 bases, J lost 1 base, and 13 bases lay in between. The CDR3 extends over 13 amino acids. Per the germline V gene, CDR1 is MDHEN and CDR2 is SYDVKM. In nucleotides, the CDR3 is TGTGCCGGTTCTAGGATGGGCACAGATACGCAGTATTTT. As protein: CAGSRMGTDTQYF.

The chain joins TRBV20-1 to TRBJ2-1; the D is unclear. The CDR3 contains 11 residues. The germline CDR1 and CDR2 sequences are DFQATT and SNEGSKA (reference sequence). Trimming removed 3 bases at V and 9 bases at J, with 9 bases between. The CDR3 region is CSASSPVEQFF. The CDR3 DNA sequence: TGCAGTGCTAGCTCCCCGGTTGAGCAGTTCTTC.

The V call is TRBV7-9, the J call TRBJ1-4; D is possibly TRBD1 (6 bases). The CDR3 runs 16 residues. The V and J ends lost 5 bases and 3 bases respectively, with 16 bases between them. In germline, CDR1 is SEHNR, CDR2 FQNEAQ (reference sequence). The CDR3 loop is CASSGRSRGPNEKLFF. CDR3 DNA: TGTGCCAGCAGCGGACGAAGCAGGGGTCCTAATGAAAAACTGTTTTTT.

This clone was detected a few times. The genes are TRBV2 and TRBJ2-7; D is uncertain. The germline CDR1 and CDR2 sequences are SNHLY and FYNNEI. This CDR3 is 12 amino acids long. V was clipped by 6 bases and J by 1 base, with 7 bases between them. DNA for the CDR3: TGTGCCAGCAGGGGCACATCCTACGAGCAGTACTTC. Protein sequence: CASRGTSYEQYF.

The chain employs TRBV4-2 and TRBJ2-7, with TRBD2 identical over 8 bases. With 0 bases clipped from V and 3 bases from J, the junction kept 7 bases outside the gene matches. Per the germline V gene, CDR1 is LGHNA and CDR2 is YNFKEQ. There are 16 residues in the CDR3. This CDR3 is CASSQDLLAEFYEQYF. The DNA for the CDR3 is TGTGCCAGCAGCCAAGATTTACTAGCGGAATTCTACGAGCAGTACTTC.